This T cell receptor beta chain stems from a study of T-cell memory formation after mild COVID-19. The study's findings and limits: Nothing confirmed that second-wave clones peaking on day 37 were specific for SARS-CoV-2. In pre-infection memory, a portion of responding clones appeared, which suggested that cross-reactive memory joined.

Remarks on this clonotype: The antigen is unknown.

The CDR3 consists of 14 residues. V was clipped by 5 bases and J by 1 base, with 8 bases between them. CDR1 is SGHAT and CDR2 is FQDESV in the germline V gene (reference sequence). TCRdb independently ran MiXCR on the 5' RACE reads; one entry per CDR3 protein. In the table there are some 290,000 distinct CDR3 sequences, around 15% of which are singletons. The receptor comes from a young man who had mild COVID-19 (a few samples of this study predate the infection). Cell type and time point are not known. The chain is built from TRBV11-1 and TRBJ2-2; possible D gene TRBD1, 6 bases. Material for sequencing was PBMCs or a T cell subset sorted from them (not recorded which). The CDR3 sequence: CASSRQENTGELFF. As DNA, the CDR3 is TGTGCCAGCAGCAGACAGGAGAACACCGGGGAGCTGTTTTTT.